This T cell receptor beta chain was profiled in a study of regulatory T cells in long-lasting Graves disease. The CDR3 contains 13 residues. Trimming shortened V by 5 bases and J by 3 bases, and 9 bases separated the two germline ends. Germline CDR1 and CDR2: KGHDR and SFDVKD. Libraries of TCR beta came from iRepertoire HTBI primers plus Arm-PCR of CDR3 regions. From the multiplex PCR reads, TCRdb called clonotypes with MiXCR, one entry per CDR3 protein. The sample yields approximately 400,000 distinct CDR3 sequences, roughly a sixth seen once. Time point reported: newly diagnosed GD, antithyroid drugs for less than 3 months. PBMCs provided the RNA from which the TCR library was made.

The sequenced sample was peripheral blood mononuclear cells (PBMCs), obtained at new diagnosis, from a patient treated with antithyroid drugs. The sequence was collected from a female donor with Graves disease. This chain joins TRBV24-1 and TRBJ2-5; D unclear. CDR3 protein: CATSGSTKETQYF. As DNA, the CDR3 is TGTGCCACCAGTGGATCGACAAAAGAGACCCAGTACTTC.